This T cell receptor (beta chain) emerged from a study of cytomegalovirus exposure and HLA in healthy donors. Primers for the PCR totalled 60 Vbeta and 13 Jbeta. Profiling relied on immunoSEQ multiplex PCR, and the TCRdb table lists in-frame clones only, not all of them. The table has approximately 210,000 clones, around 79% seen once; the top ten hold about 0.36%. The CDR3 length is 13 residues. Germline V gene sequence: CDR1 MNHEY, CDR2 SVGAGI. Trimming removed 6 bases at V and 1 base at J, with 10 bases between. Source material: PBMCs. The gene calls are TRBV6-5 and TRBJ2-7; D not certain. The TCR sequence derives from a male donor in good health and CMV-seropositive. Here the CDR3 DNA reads TGTGCCAGCAGCCCCACCCGGTCCTACGAGCAGTACTTC. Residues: CASSPTRSYEQYF.